This T cell receptor (beta chain) derives from a study of blood T cell repertoires in COVID-19. Whole-study context: Acute and convalescent COVID-19 samples came from the United States, Italy and Spain.

Assay: immunoSEQ multiplex PCR; the TCRdb copy retains only in-frame clones and omits some. The sample has a few hundred thousand clones, approximately 88% seen once. Germline V lookup: CDR1 MGHRA, CDR2 YSYEKL. V was clipped by 0 bases and J by 7 bases, with 16 bases between them. This CDR3 has 17 residues. The clonotype comes from a man aged 50 to 59 with acute or convalescent COVID-19. The gene calls are TRBV4-1 and TRBJ1-6, with TRBD1 as a possible D gene (5 bases). Material for sequencing was peripheral blood. The CDR3 DNA reads as TGCGCCAGCAGCCAAGATGGGGGGATGCAGGGAAATTCACCCCTCCACTTT. Translated: CASSQDGGMQGNSPLHF.